The next 18 T cell receptor beta chains were all read from a single sample in a study of blood T cell repertoires in COVID-19. Measured with immunoSEQ multiplex PCR; TCRdb has only the in-frame clones, and not every one. The table includes about 670,000 clones, 80% to 90% detected once. Sequencing used peripheral blood. These receptors were taken from a woman under 30 with acute or convalescent COVID-19.

The CDR3, as DNA: TGTGCCAGCAGCGCCGCCGGGATGACCGGGGAGCTGTTTTTT. It codes for CASSAAGMTGELFF. The chain combines TRBV9 with TRBJ2-2, with D possibly TRBD2 on 5 matching bases. Trimming shortened V by 3 bases and J by 5 bases, and 11 bases separated the two germline ends. The CDR3 has 14 residues. Per the germline V gene, CDR1 is SGDLS and CDR2 is YYNGEE.

The chain carries TRBV4-3 and TRBJ1-5; a possible D gene is TRBD1 (5 bases). The CDR3 totals 19 residues. The V end was cut by 2 bases, the J end by 0 bases, with 20 bases between. Germline V gene data show CDR1 as LGHNA and CDR2 as YSLEER. The CDR3 loop reads CASSQKGRESVSSNQPQHF. The CDR3 nucleotides read TGCGCCAGCAGCCAAAAGGGCAGGGAATCGGTTTCTAGCAATCAGCCCCAGCATTTT.

Comment on this clone: Distinct nucleotide sequences in the sample also encode this CDR3. V and J are TRBV6-5 and TRBJ1-6, with TRBD1 identical over 9 bases. The germline CDR1 and CDR2 sequences are MNHEY and SVGAGI. The CDR3 has 15 amino acids. V was clipped by 0 bases and J by 7 bases; unmatched bases: 1. The CDR3 here is CASSYSGTGNSPLHF. The CDR3 region has the DNA TGTGCCAGCAGTTACTCAGGGACAGGGAATTCACCCCTCCACTTT.

This chain uses TRBV29-1 with TRBJ1-1, with 9 bases identical to TRBD1. CDR1 is SQVTM and CDR2 is ANQGSEA in the germline V gene. There are 14 residues in the CDR3. Losses at the gene ends were 5 bases for V and 4 bases for J; bases not matched to a gene: 8. The CDR3: CSVHTGGWGTEAFF. The CDR3 DNA reads as TGCAGCGTTCATACAGGGGGCTGGGGCACTGAAGCTTTCTTT.

This chain uses TRBV5-5 with TRBJ1-1; D remains unclear. Germline CDR1 SGHKS, CDR2 YYEKEE (reference sequence). V lost 1 base, J lost 5 bases, and 15 bases lay in between. CDR3 length: 15 amino acids. The CDR3 DNA follows: TGTGCCAGCAGCTTGAACCCCCTTCCGAGGACTGAAGCTTTCTTT. Protein: CASSLNPLPRTEAFF.

The rearrangement joins TRBV12-3 or TRBV12-4 to TRBJ2-1, with D possibly TRBD2 on 5 matching bases. Trimming stripped 5 bases from V and 11 bases from J, with 13 bases between. The CDR3 spans 12 residues. CDR3 DNA: TGTGCCAGCAGTCTCGACGGGGTACAGCAGTTCTTC. Translated, it gives CASSLDGVQQFF.

This clone was detected only once. The chain joins TRBV6-6 to TRBJ2-2, with TRBD2 identical over 12 bases. With V trimmed by 5 bases and J by 8 bases, 12 bases remained unmatched. This CDR3 region has 17 residues. The V gene's germline CDR1 is MNHNY and CDR2 SVGAGI (reference sequence). The CDR3 region has the DNA TGTGCCAGCAGTCCCCGGACTAGCGGGGAGAATGAAGGGGAGCTGTTTTTT. This encodes CASSPRTSGENEGELFF.

The V and J genes are TRBV4-3 and TRBJ1-6, with D hard to call. The CDR3 contains 15 residues. V lost 0 bases and J lost 4, with 7 bases in between. Germline V CDR1 and CDR2: LGHNA, YSLEER. The CDR3 here is CASSQEIQYNSPLHF. The CDR3 DNA is TGCGCCAGCAGCCAAGAAATACAGTATAATTCACCCCTCCACTTT.

The CDR3 here is CASSLAGLAYEQYF. The CDR3, as DNA: TGCGCCAGCAGCTTGGCGGGACTCGCCTACGAGCAGTACTTC. The J gene is TRBJ2-7, the V gene TRBV5-1, with D possibly TRBD2 on 6 matching bases. Trimming shortened V by 0 bases and J by 2 bases, and 9 bases separated the two germline ends. CDR1 is SGHRS and CDR2 is YFSETQ in the germline V gene. There are 14 residues in the CDR3. Drawing the rest from reference TRBV5-1 and TRBJ2-7, the complete variable domain is KAGVTQTPRYLIKTRGQQVTLSCSPISGHRSVSWYQQTPGQGLQFLFEYFSETQRNKGNFPGRFSGRQFSNSRSEMNVSTLELGDSALYLCASSLAGLAYEQYFGPGTRLTVT.

The rearrangement joins TRBV4-3 to TRBJ1-4, with 9 positions matching TRBD1. Germline V gene sequence: CDR1 LGHNA, CDR2 YSLEER. The ends lost 4 bases at V and 6 bases at J; junction bases unmatched: 6. This CDR3 has 15 residues. For the CDR3, the DNA is TGCGCCAGCAGCCGAGGGACAGGGTTGTATGAAAAACTGTTTTTT. Its translation: CASSRGTGLYEKLFF.

The V and J genes are TRBV27 and TRBJ1-2, with D tentatively TRBD1 (5 bases). V was clipped by 7 bases and J by 8 bases, with 20 bases between them. CDR3 size: 14 residues. Germline-derived CDR1 and CDR2 are MNHEY and SMNVEV (reference sequence). CDR3 coding DNA: TGTGCCAGCATCCCAGGGCTTTCGGTGGGGGGCTACACCTTC. It encodes CASIPGLSVGGYTF.

CDR3: CASSDSYEQYF. As DNA, the CDR3 is TGTGCCAGCAGCGATAGCTACGAGCAGTACTTC. The chain uses TRBV5-4 and TRBJ2-7; D not certain. Trimming removed 4 bases at V and 3 bases at J, with 5 bases between. This CDR3 has 11 residues. In germline, CDR1 is SGHNT, CDR2 YYREEE (reference sequence).

This sequence joins TRBV10-2 and TRBJ2-2; the match to TRBD2 covers 11 bases. The V segment lost 10 bases and the J segment 0 bases; nucleotides outside the gene matches: 16. Germline CDR1 reads WSHSY; CDR2 reads SAAADI. The CDR3 loop spans 19 amino acids. CDR3 region: CATKRPSSSGGSNTGELFF. The CDR3, as DNA: TGCGCCACCAAGAGGCCCTCCTCTAGCGGGGGGTCGAACACCGGGGAGCTGTTTTTT.

The chain combines TRBV4-1 with TRBJ2-5; no definite D call. Germline V lookup: CDR1 MGHRA, CDR2 YSYEKL. This CDR3 is 13 amino acids long. V was shortened by 1 base and J by 1 base, with 4 bases between the two germline ends. CDR3: CASSQGSQETQYF. CDR3 in DNA: TGCGCCAGCAGCCAAGGCAGCCAAGAGACCCAGTACTTC.

This clone has only one observation. V and J are TRBV6-5 and TRBJ1-1; TRBD1 is a possible D gene (5 bases). Germline loops: CDR1 MNHEY, CDR2 SVGAGI. V was clipped by 6 bases and J by 4 bases, with 15 bases between them. CDR3 length: 14 residues. CDR3 loop: CASSPSGGGTEAFF. CDR3 bases: TGTGCCAGCAGCCCAAGCGGGGGGGGCACTGAAGCTTTCTTT.

The J gene is TRBJ1-3, the V gene TRBV15; no reliable D call. The CDR3 contains 16 residues. Trimming stripped 0 bases from V and 0 bases from J, with 9 bases between. CDR1 is LNHNV, CDR2 YYDKDF, per germline (reference sequence). CDR3 protein: CATSRDLGDSGNTIYF. The CDR3 bases are TGTGCCACCAGCAGAGATCTCGGGGACTCTGGAAACACCATATATTTT. Full variable domain (rest looked up from reference TRBV15 and TRBJ1-3): DAMVIQNPRYQVTQFGKPVTLSCSQTLNHNVMYWYQQKSSQAPKLLFHYYDKDFNNEADTPDNFQSRRPNTSFCFLDIRSPGLGDTAMYLCATSRDLGDSGNTIYFGEGSWLTVV.

The gene calls are TRBV7-8 and TRBJ1-5; 8 bases align to TRBD1. Germline CDR1 reads SGHVS; CDR2 reads FQNEAQ. J lost 2 bases, V lost 3 bases, and 6 bases had no gene match. This CDR3 contains 16 residues. CDR3 protein: CASSLSTGGGNQPQHF. The CDR3 DNA sequence: TGTGCCAGCAGCTTGTCCACAGGGGGAGGCAATCAGCCCCAGCATTTT.

This chain joins TRBV12-5 and TRBJ1-2, with D hard to call. V was cut by 3 bases and J by 8 bases, with 13 bases left in between. The CDR3 consists of 13 residues. Per the germline V gene, CDR1 is LGHNT and CDR2 is FRNRAP. This CDR3 is CASGLFRVRGYTF. The DNA of the CDR3 is TGTGCTAGTGGTTTATTCCGGGTACGGGGCTACACCTTC.